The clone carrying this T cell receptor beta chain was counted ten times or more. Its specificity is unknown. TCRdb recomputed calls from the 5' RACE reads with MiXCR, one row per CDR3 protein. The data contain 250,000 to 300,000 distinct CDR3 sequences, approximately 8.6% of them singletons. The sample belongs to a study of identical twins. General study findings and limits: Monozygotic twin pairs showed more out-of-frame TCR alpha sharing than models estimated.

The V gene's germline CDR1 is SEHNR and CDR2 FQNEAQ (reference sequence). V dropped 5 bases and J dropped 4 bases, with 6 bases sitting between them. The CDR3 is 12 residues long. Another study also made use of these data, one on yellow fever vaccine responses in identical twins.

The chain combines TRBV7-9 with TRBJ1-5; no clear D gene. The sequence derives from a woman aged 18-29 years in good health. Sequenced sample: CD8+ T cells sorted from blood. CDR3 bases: TGTGCCAGCAGCAAACTGAATCAGCCCCAGCATTTT. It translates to CASSKLNQPQHF.